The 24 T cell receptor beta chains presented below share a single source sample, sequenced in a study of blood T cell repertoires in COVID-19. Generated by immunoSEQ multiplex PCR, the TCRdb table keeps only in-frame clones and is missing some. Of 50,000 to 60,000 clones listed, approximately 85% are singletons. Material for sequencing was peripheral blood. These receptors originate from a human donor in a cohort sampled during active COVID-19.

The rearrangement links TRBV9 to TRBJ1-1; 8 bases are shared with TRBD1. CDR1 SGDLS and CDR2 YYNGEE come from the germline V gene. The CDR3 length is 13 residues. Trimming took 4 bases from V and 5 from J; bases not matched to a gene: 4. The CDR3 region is CASSTGQGTEAFF. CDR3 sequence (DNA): TGTGCCAGCAGCACTGGACAGGGAACTGAAGCTTTCTTT.

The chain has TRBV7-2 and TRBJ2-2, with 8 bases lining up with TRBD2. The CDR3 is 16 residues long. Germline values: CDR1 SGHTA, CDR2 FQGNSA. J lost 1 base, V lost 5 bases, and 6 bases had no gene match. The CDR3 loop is CASSLGLALNTGELFF. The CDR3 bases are TGTGCCAGCAGCCTAGGACTAGCCTTGAACACCGGGGAGCTGTTTTTT.

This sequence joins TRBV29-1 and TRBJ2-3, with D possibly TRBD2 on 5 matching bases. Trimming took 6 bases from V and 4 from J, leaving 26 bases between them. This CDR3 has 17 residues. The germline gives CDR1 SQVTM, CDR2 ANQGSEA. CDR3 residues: CSVDYPPSHIEADTQYF. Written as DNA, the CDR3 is TGCAGCGTCGACTACCCACCTTCGCATATCGAGGCAGATACGCAGTATTTT.

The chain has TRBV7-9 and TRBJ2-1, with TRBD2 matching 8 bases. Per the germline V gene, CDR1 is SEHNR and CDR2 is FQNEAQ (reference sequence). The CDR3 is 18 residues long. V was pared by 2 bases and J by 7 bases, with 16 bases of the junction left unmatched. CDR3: CASSLRIGSGRWDNEQFF. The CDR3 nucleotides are TGTGCCAGCAGCTTAAGAATAGGGAGCGGGAGATGGGATAATGAGCAGTTCTTC.

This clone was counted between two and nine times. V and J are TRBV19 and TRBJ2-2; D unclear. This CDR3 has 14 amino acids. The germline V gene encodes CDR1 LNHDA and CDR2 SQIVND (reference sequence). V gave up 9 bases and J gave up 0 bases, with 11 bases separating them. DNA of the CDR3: TGTGCCAGCAAACACCAAACGAACACCGGGGAGCTGTTTTTT. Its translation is CASKHQTNTGELFF.

CDR3 loop: CASSLGLNRATDTQYF. The DNA of the CDR3 is TGCGCCAGCAGCTTGGGACTAAACCGGGCGACAGATACGCAGTATTTT. This chain connects TRBV5-1 to TRBJ2-3; D might be TRBD2 (5 bases). The V end lost 0 bases, the J end lost 3 bases, and 14 bases lay between the germline ends. CDR1 SGHRS and CDR2 YFSETQ come from the germline V gene. The CDR3 runs to 16 residues.

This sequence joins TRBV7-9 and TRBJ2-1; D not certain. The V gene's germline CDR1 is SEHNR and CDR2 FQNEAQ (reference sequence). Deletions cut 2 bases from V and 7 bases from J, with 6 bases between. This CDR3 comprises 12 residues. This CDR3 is CASSLQANEQFF. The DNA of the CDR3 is TGTGCCAGCAGCTTACAGGCGAATGAGCAGTTCTTC.

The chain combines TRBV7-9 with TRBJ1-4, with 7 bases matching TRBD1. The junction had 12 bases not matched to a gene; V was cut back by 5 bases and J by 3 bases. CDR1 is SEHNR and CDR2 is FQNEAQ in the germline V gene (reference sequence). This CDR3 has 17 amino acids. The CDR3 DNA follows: TGTGCCAGCAGCCCGGGGGCAGGGGGGCAGGCTAATGAAAAACTGTTTTTT. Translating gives CASSPGAGGQANEKLFF.

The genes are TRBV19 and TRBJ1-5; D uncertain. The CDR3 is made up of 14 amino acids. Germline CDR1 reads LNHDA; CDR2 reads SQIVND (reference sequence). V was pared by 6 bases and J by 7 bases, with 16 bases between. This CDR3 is CASSSLGAWQPQHF. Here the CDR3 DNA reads TGTGCCAGTAGCAGCCTTGGAGCGTGGCAGCCCCAGCATTTT.

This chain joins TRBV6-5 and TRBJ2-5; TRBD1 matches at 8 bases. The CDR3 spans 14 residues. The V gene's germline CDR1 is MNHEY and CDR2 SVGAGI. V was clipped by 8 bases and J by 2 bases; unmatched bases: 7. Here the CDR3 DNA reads TGTGCCAGCCAGCTGGGGACAGGACAAGAGACCCAGTACTTC. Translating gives CASQLGTGQETQYF.

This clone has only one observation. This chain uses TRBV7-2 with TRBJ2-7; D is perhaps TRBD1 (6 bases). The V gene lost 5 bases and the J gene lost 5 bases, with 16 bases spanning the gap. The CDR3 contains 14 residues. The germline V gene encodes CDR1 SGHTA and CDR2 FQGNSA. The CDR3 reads CASSPMDSFNEQYF. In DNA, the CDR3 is TGTGCCAGCAGCCCGATGGACAGTTTTAACGAGCAGTACTTC.

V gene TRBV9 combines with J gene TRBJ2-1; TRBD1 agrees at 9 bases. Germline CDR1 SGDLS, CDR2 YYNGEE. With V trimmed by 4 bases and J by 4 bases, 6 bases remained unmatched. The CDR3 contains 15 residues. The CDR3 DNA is TGTGCCAGCAGCCCGGGACAGGGCTCATACAATGAGCAGTTCTTC. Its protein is CASSPGQGSYNEQFF.

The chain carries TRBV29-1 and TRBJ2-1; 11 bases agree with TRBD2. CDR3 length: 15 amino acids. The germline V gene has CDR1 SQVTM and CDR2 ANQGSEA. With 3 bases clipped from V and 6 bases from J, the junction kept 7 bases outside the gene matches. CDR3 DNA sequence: TGCAGCGTTGACTTAGCGGGAGGGGGATTCAATGAGCAGTTCTTC. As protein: CSVDLAGGGFNEQFF.

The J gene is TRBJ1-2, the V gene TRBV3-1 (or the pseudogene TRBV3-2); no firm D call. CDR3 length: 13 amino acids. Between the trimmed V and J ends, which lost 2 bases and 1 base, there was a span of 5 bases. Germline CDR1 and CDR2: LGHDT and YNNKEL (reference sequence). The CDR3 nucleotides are TGTGCCAGCAGCCAACCCCTTAACTATGGCTACACCTTC. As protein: CASSQPLNYGYTF.

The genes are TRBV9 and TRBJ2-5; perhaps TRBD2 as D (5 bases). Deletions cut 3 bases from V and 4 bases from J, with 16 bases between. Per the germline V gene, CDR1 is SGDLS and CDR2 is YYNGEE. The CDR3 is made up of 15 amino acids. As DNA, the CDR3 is TGTGCCAGCAGCGGACCCGGGAATCTATTAGAGACCCAGTACTTC. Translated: CASSGPGNLLETQYF.

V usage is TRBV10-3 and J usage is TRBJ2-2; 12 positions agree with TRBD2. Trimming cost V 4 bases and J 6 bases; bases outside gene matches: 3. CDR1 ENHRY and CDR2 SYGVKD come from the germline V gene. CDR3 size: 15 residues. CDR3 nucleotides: TGTGCCATCAGTGGGACTAGCGGGACGTCCGGGGAGCTGTTTTTT. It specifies CAISGTSGTSGELFF.

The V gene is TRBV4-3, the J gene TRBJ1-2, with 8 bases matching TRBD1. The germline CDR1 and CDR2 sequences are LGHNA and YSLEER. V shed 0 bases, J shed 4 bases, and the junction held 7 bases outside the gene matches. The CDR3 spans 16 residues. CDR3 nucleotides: TGCGCCAGCAGCCAAGATCTCAGGGGGCCTGGCTATGGCTACACCTTC. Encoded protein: CASSQDLRGPGYGYTF.

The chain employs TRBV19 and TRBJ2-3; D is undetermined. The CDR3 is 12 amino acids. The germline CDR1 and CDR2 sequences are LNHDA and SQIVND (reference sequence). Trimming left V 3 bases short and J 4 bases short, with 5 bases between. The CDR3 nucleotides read TGTGCCAGTAGTATTTCGGCAGATACGCAGTATTTT. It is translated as CASSISADTQYF.

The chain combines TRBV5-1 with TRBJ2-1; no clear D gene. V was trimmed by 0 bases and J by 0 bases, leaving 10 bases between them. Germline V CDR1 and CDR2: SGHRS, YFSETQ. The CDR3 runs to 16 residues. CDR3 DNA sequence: TGCGCCAGCAGCTTGGCCCCACCTAGCTCCTACAATGAGCAGTTCTTC. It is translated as CASSLAPPSSYNEQFF.

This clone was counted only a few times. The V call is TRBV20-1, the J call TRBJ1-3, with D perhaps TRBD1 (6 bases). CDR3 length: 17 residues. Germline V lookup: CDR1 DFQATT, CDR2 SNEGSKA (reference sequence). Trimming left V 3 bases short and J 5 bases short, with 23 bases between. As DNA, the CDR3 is TGCAGTGCTAGTCCCTTGGGGGCAGGCAAAAGTCGAAACACCATATATTTT. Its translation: CSASPLGAGKSRNTIYF.

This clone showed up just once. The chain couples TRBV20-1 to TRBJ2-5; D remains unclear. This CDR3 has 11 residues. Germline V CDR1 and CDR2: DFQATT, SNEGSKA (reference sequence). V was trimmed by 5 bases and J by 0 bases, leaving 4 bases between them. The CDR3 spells CSAYYQETQYF. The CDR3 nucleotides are TGCAGTGCTTACTACCAAGAGACCCAGTACTTC.

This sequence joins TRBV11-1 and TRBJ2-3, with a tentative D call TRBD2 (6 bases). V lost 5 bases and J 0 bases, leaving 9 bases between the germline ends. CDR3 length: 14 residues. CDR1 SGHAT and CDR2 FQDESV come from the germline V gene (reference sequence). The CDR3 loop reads CASSRGSSTDTQYF. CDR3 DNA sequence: TGTGCCAGCAGCCGGGGGAGTAGCACAGATACGCAGTATTTT.

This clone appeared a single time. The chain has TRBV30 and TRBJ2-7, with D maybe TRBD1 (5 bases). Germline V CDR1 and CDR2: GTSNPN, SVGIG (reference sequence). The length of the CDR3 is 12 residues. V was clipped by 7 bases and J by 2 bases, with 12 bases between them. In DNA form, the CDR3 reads TGTGCCTTCCACAGGAACACCTACGAGCAGTACTTC. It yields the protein CAFHRNTYEQYF.

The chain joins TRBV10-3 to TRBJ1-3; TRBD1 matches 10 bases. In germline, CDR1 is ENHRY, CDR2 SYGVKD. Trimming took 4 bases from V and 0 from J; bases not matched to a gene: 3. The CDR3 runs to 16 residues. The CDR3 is CAISAGQGRSGNTIYF. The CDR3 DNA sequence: TGTGCCATCAGTGCGGGACAGGGGCGCTCTGGAAACACCATATATTTT.